These 26 T cell receptor beta chains were all obtained from the same sample, sequenced in a study of neurological immune-mediated disorders. Via MiXCR, TCRdb re-called the 5' RACE reads, giving one row per CDR3 protein. The sample holds approximately 87,000 distinct CDR3 sequences, roughly 14% seen once. The sample consisted of PBMCs. The receptors stem from a woman aged 45-60 years in good health.

This clonotype has ten or more counts. The gene calls are TRBV20-1 and TRBJ1-5, with 7 positions matching TRBD1. Germline V gene data show CDR1 as DFQATT and CDR2 as SNEGSKA (reference sequence). V lost 6 bases, J lost 7 bases, and 9 bases stayed unmatched. The CDR3 totals 13 residues. This CDR3 reads CSAAGGGIQPQHF. The CDR3, as DNA: TGCAGTGCCGCAGGGGGGGGCATACAGCCCCAGCATTTT.

On this clonotype itself: A much bigger clone sits one base away, suggesting this may be a read error. The chain couples TRBV2 to TRBJ1-5; the D gene is possibly TRBD1 (6 bases). Trimming pared 4 bases from V and 8 bases from J, leaving 15 bases between. The germline V gene encodes CDR1 SNHLY and CDR2 FYNNEI. This CDR3 is 14 amino acids long. For the CDR3, the DNA is TGTGCCAGCAGTGGACAGGCACCGCTTAAGCCCCAGCATTTT. Its protein is CASSGQAPLKPQHF.

This clonotype was observed a few times. The J gene is TRBJ1-1, the V gene TRBV6-5; D perhaps matches TRBD1 (6 bases). CDR3 length equals 14 residues. Germline V gives CDR1 MNHEY, CDR2 SVGAGI. V dropped 5 bases and J dropped 5 bases, with 15 bases sitting between them. CDR3 nucleotides: TGTGCCAGCAGTAAACACAGGGAAGGGACTGAAGCTTTCTTT. As protein: CASSKHREGTEAFF.

This clonotype was recorded at least ten times. This chain connects TRBV2 to TRBJ1-5, with D possibly being TRBD1 (5 bases). This CDR3 region has 13 residues. The V gene's germline CDR1 is SNHLY and CDR2 FYNNEI. The V and J ends lost 4 bases and 4 bases respectively, with 8 bases between them. Here the CDR3 reads CASSVEGNQPQHF. In nucleotides, the CDR3 is TGTGCCAGCAGTGTGGAGGGGAATCAGCCCCAGCATTTT. The complete variable domain, with remaining parts taken from reference TRBV2 and TRBJ1-5, reads EPEVTQTPSHQVTQMGQEVILRCVPISNHLYFYWYRQILGQKVEFLVSFYNNEISEKSEIFDDQFSVERPDGSNFTLKIRSTKLEDSAMYFCASSVEGNQPQHFGDGTRLSIL.

This clonotype was detected ten times or more. The genes are TRBV7-2 and TRBJ1-2; 7 nucleotides align to TRBD1. CDR3 size: 15 residues. V trimming: 5 bases; J trimming: 4 bases; junction bases outside the gene matches: 10. The germline V gene has CDR1 SGHTA and CDR2 FQGNSA. CDR3 loop: CASSPRTGESYGYTF. The CDR3 nucleotides are TGTGCCAGCAGCCCCCGAACAGGGGAGTCCTATGGCTACACCTTC.

This clonotype has a count of ten or more. The chain couples TRBV5-1 to TRBJ2-1; D not resolved. The CDR3 consists of 15 residues. Per germline, CDR1 SGHRS and CDR2 YFSETQ. The germline V and J ends were trimmed by 0 bases and 3 bases, with 10 bases remaining between them. The CDR3 loop reads CASSLGVRHYNEQFF. In nucleotides, the CDR3 is TGCGCCAGCAGCTTGGGGGTTAGGCACTACAATGAGCAGTTCTTC.

CDR3: CASSLFDRRETRTDTQYF. DNA of the CDR3: TGCGCCAGCAGCTTGTTCGATCGGCGGGAGACCCGCACAGATACGCAGTATTTT. The rearrangement joins TRBV5-1 to TRBJ2-3; 7 positions match TRBD2. The CDR3 extends over 18 amino acids. In germline, CDR1 is SGHRS, CDR2 YFSETQ. V shed 1 base, J shed 1 base, and the junction held 12 bases outside the gene matches.

At least ten counts were recorded for this clonotype. The gene calls are TRBV11-2 and TRBJ1-6; D not certain. V lost 2 bases and J 9 bases, leaving 8 bases between the germline ends. The CDR3 is made up of 13 amino acids. Germline V CDR1 and CDR2: SGHAT, FQNNGV. The CDR3 sequence: CASSLTSSSPLHF. The CDR3 bases are TGTGCCAGCAGCTTAACAAGCAGTTCACCCCTCCACTTT.

There are many counts of this clonotype. This sequence joins TRBV7-2 and TRBJ1-1; a possible D gene is TRBD1 (6 bases). Germline CDR1 is SGHTA and CDR2 is FQGNSA. The V end was cut by 3 bases, the J end by 0 bases, with 14 bases between. CDR3 length: 16 residues. This chain's CDR3 is CASSFRWTAMNTEAFF. The CDR3 DNA reads TGTGCCAGCAGCTTTAGGTGGACAGCCATGAACACTGAAGCTTTCTTT.

This clonotype has at least ten counts. The CDR3 here is CSADFYRDRGLYGYTF. CDR3 bases: TGCAGCGCTGACTTTTACAGGGACAGGGGTCTGTATGGCTACACCTTC. The chain joins TRBV29-1 to TRBJ1-2; 10 nucleotides line up with TRBD1. Germline trimming cut 7 bases from V and 5 bases from J; bases unmatched to any gene: 16. Germline V CDR1 and CDR2: SQVTM, ANQGSEA. The CDR3 is 16 amino acids.

This clonotype came up many times. J is TRBJ2-1 and V is TRBV7-2; 10 positions agree with TRBD2. Germline CDR1 SGHTA, CDR2 FQGNSA. Trimming removed 2 bases from V and 2 bases from J; junction bases left unmatched: 18. The length of the CDR3 is 21 residues. Written as DNA, the CDR3 is TGTGCCAGCAGCTTAACGCCGCAAGCGGGGGGGTTGTTAGGTGCCTACAATGAGCAGTTCTTC. Translation: CASSLTPQAGGLLGAYNEQFF.

J is TRBJ2-7 and V is TRBV10-3; 7 bases map to TRBD1. This CDR3 spans 14 amino acids. Trimming at V came to 9 bases and at J to 6 bases, leaving 14 bases not matched to a gene. The germline gives CDR1 ENHRY, CDR2 SYGVKD. The CDR3, as DNA: TGTGCCATTAGAAGGACAGGTTGCATCGGCGAGCAGTACTTC. Amino acids: CAIRRTGCIGEQYF.

There are many counts of this clonotype. The chain employs TRBV5-5 and TRBJ2-2, with 7 bases identical to TRBD1. The CDR3 sequence is 16 residues long. V trimming: 0 bases; J trimming: 5 bases; junction bases outside the gene matches: 7. In germline, CDR1 is SGHKS, CDR2 YYEKEE (reference sequence). The CDR3 region is CASSLGQGVWTGELFF. As DNA, the CDR3 is TGTGCCAGCAGCTTGGGGCAGGGGGTTTGGACCGGGGAGCTGTTTTTT.

This clonotype has at least ten counts. The chain combines TRBV3-1 with TRBJ2-7, with D perhaps TRBD1 or TRBD2 (5 bases each). Trimming shortened V by 1 base and J by 5 bases, and 6 bases separated the two germline ends. The CDR3 is 12 amino acids. Germline V gives CDR1 LGHDT, CDR2 YNNKEL (reference sequence). Written as DNA, the CDR3 is TGTGCCAGCAGCCAAGTGGGGGACGAGCAGTACTTC. It codes for CASSQVGDEQYF.

In its sample, this clonotype was seen many times. This chain connects TRBV12-3 or TRBV12-4 to TRBJ2-7; the D gene is possibly TRBD2 (6 bases). Trimming removed 5 bases from V and 3 bases from J, with 17 bases in between. The CDR3 runs to 15 residues. CDR3 region: CASSGSLGGLYEQYF. Written as DNA, the CDR3 is TGTGCCAGCAGTGGTTCTCTGGGAGGTCTCTACGAGCAGTACTTC.

In its sample, this clonotype was seen many times. The CDR3 bases are TGCAGCGCTATGGACAGGGGCACTGAAGCTTTCTTT. It is translated as CSAMDRGTEAFF. The chain is built from TRBV29-1 and TRBJ1-1; 9 bases fit TRBD1. Germline V gene data show CDR1 as SQVTM and CDR2 as ANQGSEA. The CDR3 spans 12 residues. The trim removed 7 bases at V and 4 bases at J, leaving 4 bases unmatched.

This clonotype showed up many times. The V gene is TRBV28, the J gene TRBJ1-2; 7 nucleotides agree with TRBD1. Losses at the gene ends were 6 bases for V and 8 bases for J; bases not matched to a gene: 12. The CDR3 covers 14 residues. CDR1 and CDR2 (germline): MDHEN, SYDVKM. The CDR3: CASRNGEGALGYTF. CDR3 coding DNA: TGTGCCAGCAGGAACGGGGAGGGGGCGCTCGGCTACACCTTC.

To note about this clonotype: A read error may produce the germline difference seen at one junction end. The V and J genes are TRBV7-6 and TRBJ1-5, with 9 bases identical to TRBD1. The CDR3 totals 16 residues. In germline, CDR1 is SGHVS, CDR2 FNYEAQ. The CDR3 DNA is TGTGACAGCAGCTACGACCGGGACAGGGAGGGACAGCCCCAGCATTTT. This codes for CDSSYDRDREGQPQHF.

This clonotype was seen a few times. The chain employs TRBV14 and TRBJ2-1, with 10 bases aligning to TRBD2. Germline CDR1 is SGHDN and CDR2 is FVKESK. The V and J ends lost 4 bases and 9 bases, in that order; junction bases with no gene match: 12. The CDR3 has 16 residues. The CDR3 region has the DNA TGTGCCAGCAGCCCTAGACTAGCGGGCTCCAGGGGTGAGCAGTTCTTC. Its protein product is CASSPRLAGSRGEQFF. Combining the CDR3 with reference TRBV14 and TRBJ2-1 gives the whole variable domain EAGVTQFPSHSVIEKGQTVTLRCDPISGHDNLYWYRRVMGKEIKFLLHFVKESKQDESGMPNNRFLAERTGGTYSTLKVQPAELEDSGVYFCASSPRLAGSRGEQFFGPGTRLTVL.

V usage is TRBV7-9 and J usage is TRBJ1-1; D remains unclear. CDR1 and CDR2 (germline): SEHNR, FQNEAQ (reference sequence). The V gene lost 6 bases and the J gene lost 0 bases, with 11 bases spanning the gap. This CDR3 contains 14 residues. CDR3 loop: CASRAALMNTEAFF. DNA for the CDR3: TGTGCCAGCAGGGCGGCCTTAATGAACACTGAAGCTTTCTTT.

In this sample, this clonotype turned up many times. J is TRBJ1-5 and V is TRBV28, with D unresolved. CDR1 MDHEN and CDR2 SYDVKM come from the germline V gene. The CDR3 extends over 15 amino acids. V shed 5 bases and J shed 3 bases, with 14 bases lying between them. The CDR3 spells CASSAIDRNNQPQHF. In nucleotides, the CDR3 is TGTGCCAGCAGTGCTATAGACCGAAACAATCAGCCCCAGCATTTT.

This clonotype was observed at least ten times. The chain links TRBV5-1 to TRBJ2-2; 8 bases are shared with TRBD1. Germline trimming cut 7 bases from V and 3 bases from J; bases unmatched to any gene: 5. Germline V CDR1 and CDR2: SGHRS, YFSETQ. The CDR3 spans 14 residues. The CDR3 nucleotides are TGCGCCAGCGGAGAGACAGGGGACACCGGGGAGCTGTTTTTT. The encoded protein is CASGETGDTGELFF.

This chain connects TRBV6-6 to TRBJ1-1; 8 bases map to TRBD1. The CDR3 loop spans 15 amino acids. The germline V gene has CDR1 MNHNY and CDR2 SVGAGI (reference sequence). Trimming removed 7 bases from V and 4 bases from J; junction bases left unmatched: 11. CDR3 DNA sequence: TGTGCCAGCAACTTTATTCAGGGGGCCGGCACTGAAGCTTTCTTT. It is translated as CASNFIQGAGTEAFF.

This clonotype was observed many times. The chain is built from TRBV7-9 and TRBJ2-2; 9 nucleotides match TRBD2. The CDR3 extends over 16 amino acids. Germline-derived CDR1 and CDR2 are SEHNR and FQNEAQ (reference sequence). Trimming at V came to 5 bases and at J to 5 bases, leaving 9 bases not matched to a gene. CDR3 residues: CASSPPPSGTTGELFF. The CDR3 DNA is TGTGCCAGCAGCCCCCCTCCTAGCGGGACAACCGGGGAGCTGTTTTTT. Using reference TRBV7-9 and TRBJ2-2 for the parts outside the CDR3, the full variable domain is DTGVSQNPRHKITKRGQNVTFRCDPISEHNRLYWYRQTLGQGPEFLTYFQNEAQLEKSRLLSDRFSAERPKGSFSTLEIQRTEQGDSAMYLCASSPPPSGTTGELFFGEGSRLTVL.

This clonotype was counted many times. V usage is TRBV3-1 and J usage is TRBJ2-3; D is unresolved. Trimming took off 5 bases at V and 1 base at J, with 13 bases between the two ends. Germline CDR1 LGHDT, CDR2 YNNKEL (reference sequence). This CDR3 is built from 15 residues. CDR3 coding DNA: TGTGCCAGCAGCGCCAATCAGCTTGGCACAGATACGCAGTATTTT. It translates to CASSANQLGTDTQYF.

This clonotype was found many times. The chain employs TRBV9 and TRBJ1-1; D perhaps matches TRBD1 (5 bases). The CDR3 consists of 17 residues. Germline-derived CDR1 and CDR2 are SGDLS and YYNGEE. V was shortened by 0 bases and J by 4 bases, with 19 bases between the two germline ends. CDR3 sequence: CASSVGGTASAGTEAFF. The CDR3, as DNA: TGTGCCAGCAGCGTAGGGGGGACGGCTTCGGCGGGCACTGAAGCTTTCTTT.